This T cell receptor beta chain was documented in a study of blood T cell repertoires in COVID-19 (dated by TCRdb to about 2020). Notes on the research overall: Samples from collaborators originated in the United States, Italy and Spain and spanned both the acute and convalescent phases of COVID-19. The samples were drawn from the first 160 participants of the ongoing ImmuneRACE study and from roughly 1,300 subjects provided by 6 global collaborators. Sample metadata almost always included a de-identified subject ID, COVID-19 status, age in years and sex. The prospective study material was composed of cDNA or gDNA derived from T cells, B-cell-depleted T cells, or PBMCs. Where available, HLA class I and class II types were obtained from metadata supplied by the sample provider rather than from assay-based typing. The dataset comprised deeply sampled blood TCRbeta repertoires from subjects exposed to, actively infected with, or recovered from COVID-19. The repertoires were made available in a free public database intended to serve as a resource for research on the immune response to SARS-CoV-2.

In regard to this clone: Its antigen target is currently unknown. Base qualities are missing; no much larger clone stands one base away.

The immunoSEQ Assay, a bias-controlled multiplex PCR, was used to amplify TCRbeta CDR3 regions from genomic DNA. The paper's processing steps were these. The number of nucleated cells in each sample was estimated by amplification of reference gene primers within the assay. To quantify the absolute abundance of each unique TCRbeta CDR3 rearrangement, sequence reads were collapsed and filtered. For each sample, productive Simpson clonality was calculated as the square root of Simpson's diversity index across productive rearrangements. TCRdb provides this immuneACCESS table in a form limited to in-frame rearrangements. Some clones are lacking; in checked studies, under half of them reflect an unresolved V gene, and why the rest are absent is not known. That table is the source of V, J and clone size, and D and trimming were worked out from the DNA. Present in this sample are some 150,000 clones, about 87% of which were seen just once. In total, the top ten clones hold around 0.91% of the sample.

General findings and caveats noted by the study authors: The amount of clinical and demographic metadata varied by source and participant and was provided uncurated.

Relative to germline, V is 4 bases shorter and J is 5 bases shorter, with 16 bases between their ends. Including cysteine and phenylalanine, the CDR3 has 15 amino acids. The sequence is cut down to CDR3 DNA, 45 bases in frame from base 1. Sequences MGHDK (CDR1) and SYGVNS (CDR2) are obtained from the germline V gene. Collaborating institutions collected whole blood in K2EDTA tubes following their own protocols. Collaborator samples were shipped for TCRbeta analysis as frozen whole blood, isolated PBMCs, or DNA extracted from either sample type. Material: peripheral blood. The rearranged chain carries TRBV25-1 and TRBJ2-3, with TRBD2 perhaps the D gene, on 5 matching bases. The sequence came from a woman in her forties or fifties with acute or convalescent COVID-19. The CDR3 amino acid sequence is: CASSGWRSLGDTQYF. Here is the DNA: TGTGCCAGCAGTGGTTGGAGGAGTTTGGGAGATACGCAGTATTTT.